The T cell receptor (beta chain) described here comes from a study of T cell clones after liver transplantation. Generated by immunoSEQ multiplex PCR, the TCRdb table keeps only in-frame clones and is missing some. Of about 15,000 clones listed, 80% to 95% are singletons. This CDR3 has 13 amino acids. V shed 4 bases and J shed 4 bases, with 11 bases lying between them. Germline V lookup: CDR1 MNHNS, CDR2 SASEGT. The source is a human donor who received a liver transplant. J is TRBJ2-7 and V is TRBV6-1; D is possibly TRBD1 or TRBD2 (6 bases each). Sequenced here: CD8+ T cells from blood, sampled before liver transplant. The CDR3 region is CASSGIGGYEQYF. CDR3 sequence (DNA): TGTGCCAGCAGTGGGATAGGGGGGTACGAGCAGTACTTC.